This TCR beta chain was observed in a study of a mutant IDH1 vaccine in newly diagnosed glioma. On the study more broadly: Males made up approximately 60% and females roughly 40% of treated patients, whose mean age was 40.4 years.

With regard to this clone: The antigen is unknown.

Data came from immunoSEQ multiplex PCR; TCRdb stores just in-frame clones and leaves some out. The table includes 30,000 to 35,000 clones, about three fifths detected once. As for time point: week 5, during vaccination. It was 300 ug of mutant IDH1 20-mer peptide that made up each vaccine dose, given with topical imiquimod. Astrocytomas found in donors were new, WHO grade 3 or 4, IDH1-mutant and ATRX-lost. The junction had 4 bases not matched to a gene; V was cut back by 3 bases and J by 7 bases. Germline V lookup: CDR1 SGHVS, CDR2 FNYEAQ. CDR3 size: 15 residues. The specimen comprised PBMCs, sampled from a glioma patient whose treatment included an IDH1 peptide vaccine. This receptor was identified in a woman aged 18-29 years with glioma. The chain links TRBV7-6 to TRBJ2-1; 12 nucleotides match TRBD2. CDR3 amino acids: CASSFLAGGGNEQFF. Written as DNA, the CDR3 is TGTGCCAGCAGCTTCCTAGCGGGGGGGGGAAATGAGCAGTTCTTC. Based on the CDR3 plus reference TRBV7-6 and TRBJ2-1, the full variable domain is GAGVSQSPRYKVTKRGQDVALRCDPISGHVSLYWYRQALGQGPEFLTYFNYEAQQDKSGLPNDRFSAERPEGSISTLTIQRTEQRDSAMYRCASSFLAGGGNEQFFGPGTRLTVL.